These 9 T cell receptor beta chains were all obtained from the same sample, sequenced in a study of shared clonotypes between healthy human individuals. Some clones are missing from TCRdb's copy, which holds only in-frame ones; the method was immunoSEQ multiplex PCR. The sample yields about 480,000 clones, 60% to 85% seen once. The specimen was PBMCs. These receptors were collected from a woman aged 40-49 years in good health. Some clones in this sample may be carry-over from other donors' samples.

This clone has just a few counts. CDR3 DNA sequence: TGCAGCGTTGCGGAAGGGGTCACTAATGAAAAACTGTTTTTT. Its translation is CSVAEGVTNEKLFF. V gene TRBV29-1 combines with J gene TRBJ1-4, with D tentatively TRBD1 (5 bases). V lost 4 bases, J lost 2 bases, and 11 bases lay in between. Looked up from germline, CDR1 is SQVTM and CDR2 is ANQGSEA. CDR3 size: 14 residues.

The CDR3 nucleotides read TGTGCCAGCAGCACCAGACAGGCCCAATTATCACCCCTCCACTTT. This gives the protein CASSTRQAQLSPLHF. V usage is TRBV7-2 and J usage is TRBJ1-6, with a tentative D call TRBD1 (6 bases). V was cut by 5 bases and J by 10 bases, with 18 bases left in between. Germline V lookup: CDR1 SGHTA, CDR2 FQGNSA. CDR3 length equals 15 residues.

This clone has only a few counts. At the DNA level, this CDR3 is encoded by other sequences in the same sample as well. The J gene is TRBJ2-7, the V gene TRBV5-6; 7 bases are shared with TRBD1. The germline gives CDR1 SGHDT, CDR2 YYEEEE. This CDR3 has 13 residues. Trimming removed 3 bases from V and 3 bases from J; junction bases left unmatched: 3. CDR3 sequence reads: CASSSTGRYEQYF. DNA for the CDR3: TGTGCCAGCAGCTCGACAGGGCGCTACGAGCAGTACTTC.

This clone was picked up a small number of times. The rearrangement joins TRBV30 to TRBJ1-3; D is undetermined. The CDR3 consists of 15 residues. V was cut by 0 bases and J by 0 bases, with 9 bases left in between. Germline loops: CDR1 GTSNPN, CDR2 SVGIG (reference sequence). The CDR3 region is CAWSVAQISGNTIYF. The CDR3 nucleotides read TGTGCCTGGAGTGTAGCACAGATCTCTGGAAACACCATATATTTT.

The rearrangement uses TRBV28 and TRBJ1-2, with TRBD1 identical over 11 bases. V lost 7 bases and J lost 8; bases outside the gene matches: 12. Germline V gene data show CDR1 as MDHEN and CDR2 as SYDVKM. This CDR3 has 15 amino acids. DNA for the CDR3: TGTGCCAGCACCGGGACAGGGGGGCTGCTGGGCGGCTACACCTTC. This sequence encodes CASTGTGGLLGGYTF.

The J gene is TRBJ2-2, the V gene TRBV7-3; 8 nucleotides match TRBD1. Germline V lookup: CDR1 SGHTA, CDR2 FQGTGA. The J segment lost 6 bases and the V segment lost 6 bases, leaving 3 bases of the junction unmatched. CDR3 length: 13 amino acids. The CDR3 bases are TGTGCCAGCAGAGGACAGGGATCCGGGGAGCTGTTTTTT. Protein: CASRGQGSGELFF.

The rearrangement links TRBV2 to TRBJ1-2; no clear D. Germline assignment: CDR1 SNHLY and CDR2 FYNNEI. V lost 3 bases, J lost 6 bases, and 11 bases lay in between. This CDR3 has 13 amino acids. The CDR3 loop is CASSELVMDGYTF. In DNA form, the CDR3 reads TGTGCCAGCAGTGAGCTGGTTATGGATGGCTACACCTTC. Combining the CDR3 with reference TRBV2 and TRBJ1-2 gives the whole variable domain EPEVTQTPSHQVTQMGQEVILRCVPISNHLYFYWYRQILGQKVEFLVSFYNNEISEKSEIFDDQFSVERPDGSNFTLKIRSTKLEDSAMYFCASSELVMDGYTFGSGTRLTVV.

The chain is built from TRBV11-2 and TRBJ2-4, with a weak D call TRBD2 (6 bases). Germline V CDR1 and CDR2: SGHAT, FQNNGV. V lost 1 base to trimming and J lost 5 bases, with 6 bases between them. The CDR3 has 13 amino acids. This chain's CDR3 is CASSLGGENIQYF. In nucleotides, the CDR3 is TGTGCCAGCAGCTTAGGCGGGGAAAACATTCAGTACTTC.

The chain uses TRBV28 and TRBJ2-7; D is undetermined. CDR3 length equals 12 residues. Trimming removed 1 base from V and 3 bases from J, with 4 bases in between. Germline values: CDR1 MDHEN, CDR2 SYDVKM. CDR3 sequence reads: CASSLYNYEQYF. For the CDR3, the DNA is TGTGCCAGCAGTTTATACAACTACGAGCAGTACTTC.